A selection of T cell receptor beta chains follows, all from one sample in a study of T cells in localized non-small cell lung cancer. Here immunoSEQ multiplex PCR was the method, and the copy in TCRdb shows in-frame clones only, minus some. The sample holds approximately 54,000 clones; 86% are singletons and the top ten take roughly 5.5%. The sample consisted of peripheral blood, taken before any cancer treatment. The receptors originated from a woman aged 35 to 75 with stage I lung adenocarcinoma. CDR3s leave out the opening cysteine and the closing phenylalanine or tryptophan.

>TRBJ2-6|TRBV19
ASSIRSVGAAFSGANVLT
>TRBJ2-3|TRBV9
ASSQGTTSTDTQY
>TRBJ2-1|TRBV2
ASSAGSYNEQF
>TRBJ1-2|TRBV7-2
ASSLIGPGSYGYT
>TRBJ1-2|TRBV4-3
ASSQVRFNAIYGYT
>TRBJ1-1|TRBV5-5
ASSLDSAVTEAF
>TRBJ2-7|TRBV5-1
ASSRESSYEQY
>TRBJ2-7|TRBV6-5
ASRQGGGNEQY
>TRBJ1-1|TRBV5-1
ASSSNTEAF
>TRBJ2-3|TRBV4-2
ASSQGTGSRLIADTQY
>TRBJ2-1|TRBV28
ASSLQLPPQQF
>TRBJ2-1|TRBV5-8
ASSVGRGEQF
>TRBJ1-1|TRBV2
ASSLGYRDAF
>TRBJ1-1|TRBV11-3
ASSLHPNTEAF
>TRBJ2-1|TRBV18
ASSLRTSGGNEQF
>TRBJ1-1|TRBV19
ASSIDAAPPTVGGNTEAF
>TRBJ1-5|TRBV11-2
ASSLLTRGNQPQH
>TRBJ2-1|TRBV18
ASSPSGGVNEQF
>TRBJ1-2|TRBV29-1
SVERPNYGYT
>TRBJ1-2|TRBV30
AWGGQGKGYT
>TRBJ2-3|TRBV30
AWSFSSTDTQY
>TRBJ1-6|TRBV19
ASSRSTGSANSPLH
>TRBJ1-5|TRBV23-1
ASSFRLPPCEGSNQPQH
>TRBJ2-1|TRBV5-6
ASSLGFQALSSYNEQF
>TRBJ1-3|TRBV4-1
ASSKFSGNTIY
>TRBJ1-5|TRBV4-3
ASSQDLEENQPQH
>TRBJ1-2|TRBV30
AWRVTGGNYGYT
>TRBJ2-2|TRBV11-2
ASSLGYTGELF
>TRBJ2-7|TRBV9
ASSATGSSGEQY
>TRBJ2-3|TRBV6-4
ASSETSGDTQY
>TRBJ1-1|TRBV7-2
ASSLTAYTEAF
>TRBJ1-4|TRBV9
ASSADGHATNEKLF
>TRBJ2-5|TRBV10-2
ASSVIREETQY
>TRBJ2-1|TRBV7-2
ASSLAQEASQF
>TRBJ1-1|TRBV29-1
SVGGGAGNTEAF
>TRBJ1-2|TRBV7-2
ASSLPGNYGYT
>TRBJ1-2|TRBV6-6
ASSVQGDYGYT
>TRBJ2-1|TRBV7-2
ASSLSDVHNEQF
>TRBJ2-7|TRBV2
ASSEGRGRYEQY
>TRBJ1-1|TRBV10-3
AIRTGFTTEAF
>TRBJ2-3|TRBV6-1
ASSSTGASTDTQY
>TRBJ2-1|TRBV15
ATSRGTVQGQF
>TRBJ1-2|TRBV6-1
ASSDRAYGYT
>TRBJ2-2|TRBV9
ASSPQVPGGTGELF